Sequencing of this TCR beta chain was carried out in a study of beta chain features in type 1 diabetes. The study's findings and limits: PCR might favor shorter templates, equally in patients and controls. Patients with type 1 diabetes showed fewer VDJ junction insertions and more deletions. Significant though moderate, a shortening of TCRB CDR3s appeared in all four CD4+ subsets of Type 1 diabetes patients.

Of the isolated RNA, all was reverse transcribed, and so the sequenced material was expressed TCRB transcripts. Naive, central memory and regulatory T cell samples averaged about 3.6 million immunoSEQ reads each. TCRdb's table, derived via immunoSEQ multiplex PCR, lists solely in-frame clones and lacks some. The repertoire consists of 300,000 to 350,000 clones, with 9.3% occurring once and the leading ten covering roughly 1%. V gave up 0 bases and J gave up 4 bases; unmatched junction bases: 10. CDR1 is LNHNV and CDR2 is YYDKDF in the germline V gene (reference sequence). CDR3 size: 17 residues. Comment on this clone: Its antigen is currently unknown.

The receptor was derived from a young man with type 1 diabetes. The specimen sequenced was central memory CD4+ T cells from blood. V is TRBV15 and J is TRBJ2-3; TRBD1 matches 7 bases. This CDR3 is CATSRDIGGRGPDTQYF. CDR3 coding DNA: TGTGCCACCAGCAGAGATATAGGGGGCAGGGGCCCAGATACGCAGTATTTT.